Presented here are 21 T cell receptor beta chains from one specimen sequenced in a study of beta chain features in type 1 diabetes. Expressed TCRB transcripts were sequenced after all isolated RNA was converted to cDNA. Generated by immunoSEQ multiplex PCR, the TCRdb table keeps only in-frame clones and is missing some. The sample records around 400,000 clones, over 10% being singletons. Sequencing was performed on naive CD4+ T cells from blood. These receptor sequences come from a man between 18 and 29 years old in good health.

This clone was seen more than once but under ten times. The CDR3 is CASSDKSSGNHEQYF. The CDR3 DNA reads as TGTGCCAGCAGTGATAAGTCTAGCGGGAACCACGAGCAGTACTTC. The rearrangement links TRBV2 to TRBJ2-7; 9 nucleotides line up with TRBD2. Germline CDR1 reads SNHLY; CDR2 reads FYNNEI. V lost 3 bases to trimming and J lost 5 bases; unmatched junction nucleotides: 8. There are 15 residues in the CDR3.

A few counts support this clone. This chain links TRBV19 with TRBJ2-6, with D possibly being TRBD1 (6 bases). The CDR3 covers 17 residues. The germline V gene encodes CDR1 LNHDA and CDR2 SQIVND (reference sequence). V lost 4 bases, J lost 0 bases, and 13 bases lay in between. Written as DNA, the CDR3 is TGTGCCAGTAGTAGTGGCAGGGGTCGCTCTGGGGCCAACGTCCTGACTTTC. Translated, it gives CASSSGRGRSGANVLTF.

Comments on this clone: Other nucleotide sequences from this sample produce the same CDR3. The chain uses TRBV7-2 and TRBJ2-2; D possibly corresponds to TRBD1 (5 bases). Per the germline V gene, CDR1 is SGHTA and CDR2 is FQGNSA. This CDR3 is 13 amino acids long. Trimming stripped 5 bases from V and 5 bases from J, with 9 bases between. CDR3 loop: CASSPRVTGELFF. The CDR3, as DNA: TGTGCCAGCAGCCCCAGGGTTACCGGGGAGCTGTTTTTT.

The rearrangement joins TRBV19 to TRBJ2-3; 9 nucleotides line up with TRBD1. The length of the CDR3 is 15 residues. Trimming cost V 7 bases and J 5 bases; bases outside gene matches: 10. CDR1 and CDR2 from the germline V gene are LNHDA and SQIVND (reference sequence). The CDR3 bases are TGTGCCAGTACCCGGGGACAGGGTCTTCAAGATACGCAGTATTTT. Amino acids: CASTRGQGLQDTQYF. The full variable domain, in which reference TRBV19 and TRBJ2-3 provide the parts outside the CDR3, is DGGITQSPKYLFRKEGQNVTLSCEQNLNHDAMYWYRQDPGQGLRLIYYSQIVNDFQKGDIAEGYSVSREKKESFPLTVTSAQKNPTAFYLCASTRGQGLQDTQYFGPGTRLTVL.

There are a few counts of this clone. The chain joins TRBV5-1 to TRBJ2-5; 11 bases fit TRBD2. The ends lost 6 bases at V and 1 base at J; junction bases unmatched: 8. Germline CDR1 reads SGHRS; CDR2 reads YFSETQ. CDR3 size: 16 residues. In nucleotides, the CDR3 is TGCGCCAGCAAGACCGGGACTAGCGGATTCCAAGAGACCCAGTACTTC. Translation: CASKTGTSGFQETQYF.

Only a few counts were recorded for this clone. This chain joins TRBV28 and TRBJ2-3; 10 bases are shared with TRBD2. V lost 10 bases and J lost 2; bases outside the gene matches: 9. CDR3 size: 15 residues. The germline V gene encodes CDR1 MDHEN and CDR2 SYDVKM. This chain's CDR3 is CATSLAGGTTDTQYF. CDR3 nucleotide sequence: TGTGCCACATCTTTAGCGGGGGGAACCACAGATACGCAGTATTTT.

The J gene is TRBJ2-3, the V gene TRBV7-9, with a tentative D call TRBD1 (6 bases). The CDR3 contains 14 residues. From germline, CDR1 is SEHNR and CDR2 FQNEAQ (reference sequence). V was shortened by 5 bases and J by 5 bases, with 14 bases between the two germline ends. CDR3 sequence: CASSTRDTLDTQYF. The CDR3 nucleotides are TGTGCCAGCAGCACCCGGGACACATTAGATACGCAGTATTTT.

This clone has a handful of counts. V usage is TRBV27 and J usage is TRBJ1-1; D is ambiguous. CDR1 is MNHEY and CDR2 is SMNVEV in the germline V gene (reference sequence). The V end lost 7 bases, the J end lost 1 base, and 13 bases lay between the germline ends. The CDR3 runs to 14 residues. The CDR3, as DNA: TGTGCCAGCACCCGCTTTGGCCCGAACACTGAAGCTTTCTTT. Encoded protein: CASTRFGPNTEAFF.

This clone came up a few times. The V call is TRBV28, the J call TRBJ1-2; 8 nucleotides line up with TRBD1. The germline CDR1 and CDR2 sequences are MDHEN and SYDVKM. The CDR3 length is 14 residues. Trimming cost V 2 bases and J 3 bases; bases outside gene matches: 2. CDR3 sequence: CASSLATGDYGYTF. The DNA of the CDR3 is TGTGCCAGCAGTTTAGCGACAGGGGACTATGGCTACACCTTC.

This clone has just a few counts. The CDR3 is CASSLGGADTQYF. CDR3 coding DNA: TGTGCCAGCAGCTTAGGAGGCGCAGATACGCAGTATTTT. This chain uses TRBV7-3 with TRBJ2-3; weak D call: TRBD2 (5 bases). Germline values: CDR1 SGHTA, CDR2 FQGTGA. The CDR3 contains 13 residues. V lost 2 bases and J 4 bases, leaving 7 bases between the germline ends.

This clone has only a few counts. The gene calls are TRBV27 and TRBJ2-7; 10 nucleotides match TRBD1. The CDR3 is 14 residues long. Germline assignment: CDR1 MNHEY and CDR2 SMNVEV (reference sequence). Trimming took 5 bases from V and 12 from J; bases not matched to a gene: 13. The CDR3 nucleotides read TGTGCCAGCAGTACTGACAGGGGGCTTGGGAGAGGGTACTTC. Its protein is CASSTDRGLGRGYF.

The gene calls are TRBV30 and TRBJ2-2, with 8 bases that match TRBD2. Trimming cost V 5 bases and J 3 bases; bases outside gene matches: 5. There are 14 residues in the CDR3. Per germline, CDR1 GTSNPN and CDR2 SVGIG (reference sequence). This chain's CDR3 is CAWAGLADTGELFF. The CDR3 DNA sequence: TGTGCCTGGGCCGGACTAGCCGACACCGGGGAGCTGTTTTTT.

This clone was seen only a few times. This chain connects TRBV9 to TRBJ1-2; 7 bases align to TRBD1. This CDR3 region has 15 residues. The V and J ends lost 3 bases and 2 bases, in that order; junction bases with no gene match: 7. Germline V gene sequence: CDR1 SGDLS, CDR2 YYNGEE. The CDR3 reads CASSARQGTNYGYTF. Written as DNA, the CDR3 is TGTGCCAGCAGCGCCCGACAGGGAACAAACTATGGCTACACCTTC.

This sequence joins TRBV18 and TRBJ2-5; 8 bases map to TRBD1. With 6 bases clipped from V and 3 bases from J, the junction kept 3 bases outside the gene matches. The germline V gene encodes CDR1 KGHSH and CDR2 LQKENI. The CDR3 extends over 13 amino acids. The CDR3 sequence: CASSGQGEETQYF. DNA for the CDR3: TGTGCCAGCTCTGGACAGGGCGAAGAGACCCAGTACTTC.

In this sample, this clone turned up a few times. This sequence joins TRBV4-3 and TRBJ2-5; the match to TRBD2 covers 9 bases. The CDR3 totals 16 residues. The V gene's germline CDR1 is LGHNA and CDR2 YSLEER. The junction had 7 bases not matched to a gene; V was cut back by 0 bases and J by 5 bases. Here the CDR3 DNA reads TGCGCCAGCAGCCAAGATCTGCGGGGGGGTGGGGAGACCCAGTACTTC. Protein: CASSQDLRGGGETQYF.

DNA for the CDR3: TGCAGTGCTAGAGTACAGGGCGAGCAGTACTTC. Amino acid sequence: CSARVQGEQYF. The chain joins TRBV20-1 to TRBJ2-7; tentatively, D is TRBD1 (6 bases). CDR3 length: 11 amino acids. Per the germline V gene, CDR1 is DFQATT and CDR2 is SNEGSKA (reference sequence). The V end was cut by 1 base, the J end by 6 bases, with 7 bases between.

The table lists this clone with many counts. CDR3 sequence: CSASQANYEQYF. The CDR3 bases are TGCAGCGCCTCCCAGGCGAACTACGAGCAGTACTTC. The gene calls are TRBV29-1 and TRBJ2-7; the D is unclear. Trimming took 7 bases from V and 3 from J, leaving 13 bases between them. This CDR3 comprises 12 residues. Germline lookup yields CDR1 SQVTM and CDR2 ANQGSEA.

The chain combines TRBV10-3 with TRBJ2-3; 8 positions agree with TRBD1. Looked up from germline, CDR1 is ENHRY and CDR2 is SYGVKD. V dropped 10 bases and J dropped 4; count of bases not matched to a gene: 4. The CDR3 totals 12 residues. The CDR3: CATGQGSDTQYF. The CDR3 nucleotides read TGTGCCACCGGACAGGGTTCAGATACGCAGTATTTT.

This sequence joins TRBV13 and TRBJ2-7; TRBD1 aligns across 7 bases. The germline V gene encodes CDR1 PRHDT and CDR2 FYEKMQ (reference sequence). The CDR3 spans 15 residues. V was clipped by 1 base and J by 1 base; unmatched bases: 4. The chain's CDR3 is CASSLVLDRSYEQYF. The DNA for the CDR3 is TGTGCCAGCAGCTTAGTACTGGACAGGTCCTACGAGCAGTACTTC.

The table lists this clone with a few counts. The V and J genes are TRBV28 and TRBJ2-1, with TRBD2 identical over 9 bases. The junction had 13 bases not matched to a gene; V was cut back by 6 bases and J by 4 bases. The germline CDR1 and CDR2 sequences are MDHEN and SYDVKM. The CDR3 totals 17 residues. The CDR3 DNA reads as TGTGCCAGCAGCTATCCTTTCCGGACTAGCGTATACAATGAGCAGTTCTTC. Its protein product is CASSYPFRTSVYNEQFF.

This clone has more than one count but fewer than ten. V is TRBV18 and J is TRBJ1-2, with 9 bases lining up with TRBD1. The CDR3 is made up of 18 amino acids. V trimming: 3 bases; J trimming: 4 bases; junction bases outside the gene matches: 15. Germline V gives CDR1 KGHSH, CDR2 LQKENI. CDR3 protein: CASSPQGRTGARAYGYTF. CDR3 sequence (DNA): TGTGCCAGCTCACCCCAGGGACGGACAGGGGCCCGGGCCTATGGCTACACCTTC.